The source of this T cell receptor beta chain is a study of shared clonotypes between healthy human individuals. Study-wide findings and caveats: Larger richness was generally estimated for naive than memory subsets.

In the case of this clone: Its specificity is not known.

Genomic DNA from each subset was divided evenly over several immunoSEQ plates. Tens of thousands of T cell genomes, or around 0.2 ug DNA, went into the sorted-subset replicate PCRs. Sequencing used immunoSEQ multiplex PCR; TCRdb keeps in-frame clones, though not all of them. The sample lists about 2.4 million clones; roughly 93% were seen once. The germline gives CDR1 SQVTM, CDR2 ANQGSEA. The V gene end was trimmed by 7 bases and the J gene end by 0 bases; junction bases not matched to a gene: 10. This CDR3 has 15 amino acids. The V and J genes are TRBV29-1 and TRBJ1-2; 8 nucleotides align to TRBD1. The sample taken for sequencing was naive CD4+ T cells from PBMCs. Described subset: CD45RA+ positively selected. The receptor comes from a man aged 18 to 30 in good health. Some clones in this sample may be carry-over from other donors' samples. CDR3 residues: CSGYIDRGTNYGYTF. The CDR3 DNA follows: TGCAGCGGTTATATTGACAGGGGAACTAACTATGGCTACACCTTC.